What follows are 31 T cell receptor beta chains derived from one specimen sequenced in a study of blood T cells in healthy people across ages. Alongside a J-beta primer mix, a sample-barcoded 5' primer served in a second PCR lasting roughly 7 to 12 cycles. MiXCR, applied by TCRdb to the 5' RACE reads, yields one record per CDR3 protein. The data hold more than 500,000 distinct CDR3 sequences, with over 25% observed a single time. The data also belong to a second study, concerning T cells of mothers and their children.

The sequencing sample was made of blood. The source is a boy aged 2 to 10 in good health.

This clonotype was seen a handful of times. The gene calls are TRBV5-1 and TRBJ2-2; the match to TRBD2 covers 7 bases. J was trimmed by 10 bases and V by 3 bases; bases with no gene match: 12. The germline gives CDR1 SGHRS, CDR2 YFSETQ. The CDR3 loop spans 15 amino acids. This CDR3 reads CASSWGGLGDLELFF. The CDR3 DNA is TGCGCCAGCAGCTGGGGGGGACTTGGAGACCTGGAGCTGTTTTTT.

V usage is TRBV7-9 and J usage is TRBJ1-2, with D possibly being TRBD1 (5 bases). V shed 5 bases and J shed 2 bases, with 18 bases lying between them. The CDR3 has 16 amino acids. CDR1 and CDR2 (germline): SEHNR, FQNEAQ (reference sequence). This CDR3 is CASSPLQGITNYGYTF. Here the CDR3 DNA reads TGTGCCAGCAGCCCTCTCCAGGGTATCACCAACTATGGCTACACCTTC.

This chain joins TRBV24-1 and TRBJ2-1, with D possibly being TRBD1 or TRBD2 (6 bases each). Trimming pared 0 bases from V and 5 bases from J, leaving 13 bases between. Germline CDR1 and CDR2: KGHDR and SFDVKD. This CDR3 spans 16 amino acids. CDR3 in DNA: TGTGCCACCAGTGATTTGACTAGGGGGGCTAACAATGAGCAGTTCTTC. Translated: CATSDLTRGANNEQFF.

The sample holds a few counts of this clonotype. The genes are TRBV5-1 and TRBJ2-7; D ambiguous. CDR1 is SGHRS and CDR2 is YFSETQ in the germline V gene. The CDR3 runs to 14 residues. Trimming pared 0 bases from V and 3 bases from J, leaving 10 bases between. CDR3 amino acids: CASSLDGTIYEQYF. CDR3 nucleotide sequence: TGCGCCAGCAGCTTGGACGGAACAATCTACGAGCAGTACTTC.

This clonotype occurred a few times. The gene calls are TRBV5-1 and TRBJ2-1, with a weak D call TRBD1 (5 bases). The CDR3 runs to 15 residues. From germline, CDR1 is SGHRS and CDR2 YFSETQ. V lost 0 bases and J 3 bases, leaving 10 bases between the germline ends. The CDR3, as DNA: TGCGCCAGCAGCTTGGTTGGGGCCCGCTACAATGAGCAGTTCTTC. This codes for CASSLVGARYNEQFF.

The chain has TRBV10-3 and TRBJ2-2; D remains unclear. The CDR3 contains 14 residues. V gave up 0 bases and J gave up 6 bases, with 8 bases separating them. CDR1 and CDR2 from the germline V gene are ENHRY and SYGVKD. CDR3: CAISESLAPGELFF. CDR3 nucleotide sequence: TGTGCCATCAGTGAGTCGTTAGCCCCCGGGGAGCTGTTTTTT.

The chain joins TRBV6-5 to TRBJ1-2; D not certain. Germline V gives CDR1 MNHEY, CDR2 SVGAGI. The CDR3 spans 12 residues. V lost 6 bases to trimming and J lost 8 bases, with 13 bases between them. The CDR3 is CASSKDLGGYTF. The CDR3, as DNA: TGTGCCAGCAGCAAGGATCTCGGGGGCTACACCTTC.

The rearrangement uses TRBV7-9 and TRBJ2-2; 8 bases are a match to TRBD2. Germline loops: CDR1 SEHNR, CDR2 FQNEAQ (reference sequence). Losses at the gene ends were 5 bases for V and 0 bases for J; bases not matched to a gene: 5. The CDR3 covers 16 residues. Here the CDR3 DNA reads TGTGCCAGCAGCACTTATAGCGGGGCGAACACCGGGGAGCTGTTTTTT. Its protein is CASSTYSGANTGELFF. Supplemented by reference TRBV7-9 and TRBJ2-2, the full variable domain reads DTGVSQNPRHKITKRGQNVTFRCDPISEHNRLYWYRQTLGQGPEFLTYFQNEAQLEKSRLLSDRFSAERPKGSFSTLEIQRTEQGDSAMYLCASSTYSGANTGELFFGEGSRLTVL.

This clonotype was detected ten times or more. V usage is TRBV29-1 and J usage is TRBJ1-1; D possibly corresponds to TRBD1 (5 bases). The V gene's germline CDR1 is SQVTM and CDR2 ANQGSEA. The length of the CDR3 is 16 residues. Trimming took off 8 bases at V and 4 bases at J, with 26 bases between the two ends. The CDR3 loop reads CSTSVGQGGIATEAFF. DNA for the CDR3: TGCAGCACGAGTGTCGGGCAGGGTGGAATTGCCACTGAAGCTTTCTTT. The full variable domain, completed using reference TRBV29-1 and TRBJ1-1, is SAVISQKPSRDICQRGTSLTIQCQVDSQVTMMFWYRQQPGQSLTLIATANQGSEATYESGFVIDKFPISRPNLTFSTLTVSNMSPEDSSIYLCSTSVGQGGIATEAFFGQGTRLTVV.

As for this clonotype: One base separates it from a far larger clone, so it is likely a read error. This sequence joins TRBV6-5 and TRBJ1-1, with D possibly matching TRBD1 (5 bases). Germline values: CDR1 MNHEY, CDR2 SVGAGI. The germline V and J ends were trimmed by 4 bases and 1 base, with 10 bases remaining between them. The CDR3 loop spans 14 amino acids. The CDR3 nucleotides are TGTGCCAGCAGTTTGGGACGGGGGAACACTGAAGCTTTCTTT. This encodes CASSLGRGNTEAFF.

This clonotype showed up just a few times. The gene calls are TRBV5-1 and TRBJ2-7; the D gene is possibly TRBD2 (6 bases). V was pared by 6 bases and J by 0 bases, with 13 bases between. Germline V gives CDR1 SGHRS, CDR2 YFSETQ. The CDR3 extends over 14 amino acids. CDR3 bases: TGCGCCAGCAACCCGGGCGGGGTCTCCTACGAGCAGTACTTC. Its translation is CASNPGGVSYEQYF.

The chain combines TRBV4-1 with TRBJ2-7, with 10 bases matching TRBD2. Germline CDR1 reads MGHRA; CDR2 reads YSYEKL. Germline trimming cut 4 bases from V and 0 bases from J; bases unmatched to any gene: 6. The CDR3 is made up of 16 amino acids. In DNA form, the CDR3 reads TGCGCCAGCAGCCGGTTAGCGGGAGGCCTCTCCTACGAGCAGTACTTC. Translating it yields CASSRLAGGLSYEQYF.

The chain has TRBV18 and TRBJ2-5, with TRBD2 identical over 7 bases. Unmatched junction bases numbered 6, after V lost 11 bases and J lost 0 bases. CDR1 and CDR2 (germline): KGHSH, LQKENI. The CDR3 sequence is 13 residues long. The CDR3 DNA reads as TGTGCCGCCGGACTAGGCCACCAAGAGACCCAGTACTTC. Translating gives CAAGLGHQETQYF.

The chain is built from TRBV7-8 and TRBJ2-3; a possible D gene is TRBD2 (6 bases). The CDR3 covers 14 residues. V dropped 5 bases and J dropped 7 bases, with 16 bases sitting between them. Germline V gene data show CDR1 as SGHVS and CDR2 as FQNEAQ. The CDR3 DNA is TGTGCCAGCAGCCCTGGACTACCTTCTCATACGCAGTATTTT. It translates to CASSPGLPSHTQYF. The complete variable domain, with remaining parts taken from reference TRBV7-8 and TRBJ2-3, reads GAGVSQSPRYKVAKRGQDVALRCDPISGHVSLFWYQQALGQGPEFLTYFQNEAQLDKSGLPSDRFFAERPEGSVSTLKIQRTQQEDSAVYLCASSPGLPSHTQYFGPGTRLTVL.

This clonotype was seen only once. This sequence joins TRBV5-1 and TRBJ1-5; the D gene is possibly TRBD1 (6 bases). V was trimmed by 3 bases and J by 5 bases, leaving 15 bases between them. Per the germline V gene, CDR1 is SGHRS and CDR2 is YFSETQ. The CDR3 extends over 15 amino acids. CDR3 sequence (DNA): TGCGCCAGCAGCTGGGACGGACAGAACCATCAGCCCCAGCATTTT. Its translation: CASSWDGQNHQPQHF.

The chain employs TRBV30 and TRBJ2-7; D gene ambiguous. V was cut by 2 bases and J by 6 bases, with 8 bases left in between. The germline CDR1 and CDR2 sequences are GTSNPN and SVGIG (reference sequence). The CDR3 length is 11 residues. The CDR3 sequence is CAWSTLVEQYF. The CDR3 bases are TGTGCCTGGAGTACCTTGGTCGAGCAGTACTTC.

The CDR3 protein is CASSLDRTGSGTDTQYF. The CDR3, as DNA: TGTGCCAGCAGCTTAGATCGGACAGGGAGCGGCACAGATACGCAGTATTTT. The chain links TRBV11-3 to TRBJ2-3; 8 bases are shared with TRBD1. The CDR3 has 17 residues. Per the germline V gene, CDR1 is SGHNT and CDR2 is YENEEA. The ends lost 0 bases at V and 1 base at J; junction bases unmatched: 6.

This rearrangement joins TRBV20-1 to TRBJ1-1, with D tentatively TRBD1 (5 bases). Per the germline V gene, CDR1 is DFQATT and CDR2 is SNEGSKA (reference sequence). The CDR3 contains 15 residues. Trimming removed 5 bases from V and 3 bases from J, with 19 bases in between. CDR3: CSAGRAGNLDTEAFF. The CDR3 nucleotides are TGCAGTGCTGGAAGGGCAGGGAATTTGGACACTGAAGCTTTCTTT.

This chain links TRBV24-1 with TRBJ2-1; 9 bases are shared with TRBD2. The CDR3 runs 16 residues. The germline gives CDR1 KGHDR, CDR2 SFDVKD. V shed 4 bases, J shed 4 bases, and the junction held 7 bases outside the gene matches. CDR3 region: CATSDSGTSSYNEQFF. The CDR3 nucleotides read TGTGCCACCAGTGACTCCGGGACTAGCTCATACAATGAGCAGTTCTTC.

This chain uses TRBV15 with TRBJ2-5, with 7 bases matching TRBD2. Germline V lookup: CDR1 LNHNV, CDR2 YYDKDF (reference sequence). This CDR3 has 14 amino acids. Losses at the gene ends were 0 bases for V and 5 bases for J; bases not matched to a gene: 3. The CDR3 nucleotides are TGTGCCACCAGCAGAGAGTCCGGGGGGGAGACCCAGTACTTC. Translating gives CATSRESGGETQYF.

The chain combines TRBV14 with TRBJ2-5, with TRBD2 identical over 12 bases. The DNA end favors TRBJ2-1, so the J call may be wrong. Germline assignment: CDR1 SGHDN and CDR2 FVKESK. The CDR3 contains 16 residues. The CDR3 reads CASSQVALAGGYEQFF. CDR3 coding DNA: TGTGCCAGCAGCCAAGTCGCACTAGCGGGGGGCTATGAGCAGTTCTTC.

The rearrangement uses TRBV20-1 and TRBJ1-1, with TRBD1 matching over 8 bases. The CDR3 has 14 amino acids. V was clipped by 3 bases and J by 1 base; unmatched bases: 4. CDR1 is DFQATT, CDR2 SNEGSKA, per germline (reference sequence). The CDR3 nucleotides are TGCAGTGCTAGGGGCGGGACAGGGAACACTGAAGCTTTCTTT. The encoded protein is CSARGGTGNTEAFF.

In its sample, this clonotype was seen a few times. The rearrangement uses TRBV5-1 and TRBJ2-5, with 7 bases aligning to TRBD2. This CDR3 is built from 16 residues. Germline V CDR1 and CDR2: SGHRS, YFSETQ. The V segment lost 4 bases and the J segment 4 bases; nucleotides outside the gene matches: 13. The CDR3 DNA follows: TGCGCCAGCAGCCAGACCGGTGGCGGGAGTGTAGAGACCCAGTACTTC. It is translated as CASSQTGGGSVETQYF.

The chain is built from TRBV20-1 and TRBJ1-2; TRBD1 might be the D (6 bases). V lost 2 bases and J lost 4, with 14 bases in between. Germline CDR1 reads DFQATT; CDR2 reads SNEGSKA (reference sequence). The length of the CDR3 is 14 residues. The CDR3 DNA follows: TGCAGTGCTAGACCCGGGGGGCAGCTCTATGGCTACACCTTC. This codes for CSARPGGQLYGYTF.

The count of this clonotype is one. This sequence joins TRBV29-1 and TRBJ2-5; perhaps TRBD2 as D (5 bases). The V end was cut by 7 bases, the J end by 5 bases, with 17 bases between. CDR1 and CDR2 (germline): SQVTM, ANQGSEA. This CDR3 spans 13 amino acids. The CDR3 region is CSAADFSYETQYF. CDR3 nucleotide sequence: TGCAGCGCCGCGGACTTTTCTTACGAGACCCAGTACTTC.

The chain joins TRBV7-2 to TRBJ1-1; maybe TRBD1 (6 bases). In germline, CDR1 is SGHTA, CDR2 FQGNSA. V was pared by 5 bases and J by 0 bases, with 10 bases between. The CDR3 runs 14 residues. This CDR3 is CASSADRMNTEAFF. In DNA form, the CDR3 reads TGTGCCAGCAGCGCAGACAGGATGAACACTGAAGCTTTCTTT. Combining the CDR3 with reference TRBV7-2 and TRBJ1-1 gives the whole variable domain GAGVSQSPSNKVTEKGKDVELRCDPISGHTALYWYRQSLGQGLEFLIYFQGNSAPDKSGLPSDRFSAERTGGSVSTLTIQRTQQEDSAVYLCASSADRMNTEAFFGQGTRLTVV.

This clonotype has just a few counts. CDR3 bases: TGTGCCAGCAGCTTAGGCCCTCCGGCGGAGAACTATGGCTACACCTTC. Translating it yields CASSLGPPAENYGYTF. The chain combines TRBV7-9 with TRBJ1-2; D unclear. This CDR3 has 16 residues. Germline assignment: CDR1 SEHNR and CDR2 FQNEAQ (reference sequence). Trimming pared 1 base from V and 2 bases from J, leaving 14 bases between. The full variable domain, in which reference TRBV7-9 and TRBJ1-2 provide the parts outside the CDR3, is DTGVSQNPRHKITKRGQNVTFRCDPISEHNRLYWYRQTLGQGPEFLTYFQNEAQLEKSRLLSDRFSAERPKGSFSTLEIQRTEQGDSAMYLCASSLGPPAENYGYTFGSGTRLTVV.

This clonotype was detected ten times or more. The V and J genes are TRBV7-2 and TRBJ2-7; D gene ambiguous. The CDR3 runs to 11 residues. Germline V CDR1 and CDR2: SGHTA, FQGNSA. The V and J ends lost 5 bases and 2 bases respectively, with 4 bases between them. CDR3 protein: CASSPAYEQYF. The DNA of the CDR3 is TGTGCCAGCAGCCCCGCCTACGAGCAGTACTTC.

This chain connects TRBV6-1 to TRBJ1-4; D gene unclear. The CDR3 length is 15 residues. Deletions cut 2 bases from V and 8 bases from J, with 15 bases between. The V gene's germline CDR1 is MNHNS and CDR2 SASEGT. Here the CDR3 DNA reads TGTGCCAGCAGTGAACCCCGAAGAGGATACGAAAAACTGTTTTTT. The encoded protein is CASSEPRRGYEKLFF.

A word on this clonotype: An end of the junction does not agree with germline; a read error may underlie this. V and J are TRBV6-2 or TRBV6-3 and TRBJ2-1; D is perhaps TRBD1 or TRBD2 (5 bases each). The CDR3 covers 14 residues. Germline assignment: CDR1 MNHEY and CDR2 SVGEGT. The DNA of the CDR3 is TGTGCCAGCAGTCGGGACCGCTCCTACAATAAGCAGTTCTTC. It translates to CASSRDRSYNKQFF.

The rearrangement links TRBV20-1 to TRBJ2-6; D is ambiguous. Germline V gene data show CDR1 as DFQATT and CDR2 as SNEGSKA (reference sequence). The length of the CDR3 is 15 residues. The V end lost 3 bases, the J end lost 2 bases, and 11 bases lay between the germline ends. The CDR3 reads CSARLVGAGANVLTF. CDR3 sequence (DNA): TGCAGTGCTAGGTTGGTAGGCGCTGGGGCCAACGTCCTGACTTTC.